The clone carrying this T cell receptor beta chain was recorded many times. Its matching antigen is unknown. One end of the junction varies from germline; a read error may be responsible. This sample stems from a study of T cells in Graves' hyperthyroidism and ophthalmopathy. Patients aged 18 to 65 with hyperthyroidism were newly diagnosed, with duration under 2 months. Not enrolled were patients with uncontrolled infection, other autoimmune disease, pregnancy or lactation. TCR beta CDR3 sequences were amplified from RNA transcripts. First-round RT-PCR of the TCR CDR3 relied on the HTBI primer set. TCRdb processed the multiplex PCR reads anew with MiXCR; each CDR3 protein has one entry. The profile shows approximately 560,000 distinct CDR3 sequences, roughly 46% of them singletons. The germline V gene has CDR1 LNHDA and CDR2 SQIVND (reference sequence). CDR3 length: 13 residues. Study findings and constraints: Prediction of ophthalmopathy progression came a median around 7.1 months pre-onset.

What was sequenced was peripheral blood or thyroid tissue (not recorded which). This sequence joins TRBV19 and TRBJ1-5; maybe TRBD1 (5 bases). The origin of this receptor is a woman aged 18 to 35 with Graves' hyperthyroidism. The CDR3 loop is CASSMGPNQPQHF. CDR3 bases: TGTGCCAGCAGTATGGGGCCGAATCAGCCCCAGCATTTT.